This paragraph covers one TCR beta chain sequence. No antigen is known for it. The entry originates in a study of cytomegalovirus exposure and HLA in healthy donors. Study details: An early release of data contained around 80 million unique TCRs, which came from HLA-typed donors. Study observations and caveats: TCR beta sequences numbering roughly 16,000 were associated with HLA alleles at 0.05 false discovery rate in a later analysis. Cytomegalovirus association was listed for under 200 TCR beta chains.

60 Vbeta and 13 Jbeta primers were used in PCR. TCRdb keeps only in-frame clones here, not all; method: immunoSEQ multiplex PCR. In all, the sample yields some 96,000 clones. The CDR3 is 14 residues long. The germline V gene encodes CDR1 WNHNN and CDR2 SYGVQD (reference sequence). V was trimmed by 3 bases and J by 10 bases, leaving 13 bases between them. This chain connects TRBV10-1 to TRBJ1-6; a weak D match, TRBD1 (6 bases). The TCR sequence derives from a woman in her 30s in good health and CMV-seronegative. What was sequenced was PBMCs. This chain's CDR3 is CASSEDRRGSPLHF. In DNA, the CDR3 is TGCGCCAGCAGTGAAGACAGGAGAGGGTCACCCCTCCACTTT.